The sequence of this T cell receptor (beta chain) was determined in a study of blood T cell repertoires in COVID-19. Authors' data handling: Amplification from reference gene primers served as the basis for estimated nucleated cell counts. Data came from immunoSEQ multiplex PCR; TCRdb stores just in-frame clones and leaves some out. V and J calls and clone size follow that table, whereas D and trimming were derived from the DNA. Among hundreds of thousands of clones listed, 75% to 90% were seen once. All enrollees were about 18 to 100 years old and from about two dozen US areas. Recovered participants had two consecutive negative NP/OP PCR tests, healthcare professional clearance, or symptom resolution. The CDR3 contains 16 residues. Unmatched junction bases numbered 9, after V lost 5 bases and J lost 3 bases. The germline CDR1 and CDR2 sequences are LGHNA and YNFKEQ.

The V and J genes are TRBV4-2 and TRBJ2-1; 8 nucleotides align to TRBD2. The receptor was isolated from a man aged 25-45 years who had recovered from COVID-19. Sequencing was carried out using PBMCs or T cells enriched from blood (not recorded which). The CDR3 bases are TGTGCCAGCAGCTCCGACCGGGAGGGCCACTACAATGAGCAGTTCTTC. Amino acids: CASSSDREGHYNEQFF.